Sequencing of this T cell receptor (beta chain) was carried out in a study of cytomegalovirus exposure and HLA in healthy donors (dated by TCRdb to about 2017). About the full investigation: According to an earlier analysis of a few hundred of the donors, about 179 million T cells yielded roughly 100 million unique TCR beta sequences and about 300 Gb of sequence data. The study profiled the T cell repertoires of 500 to 800 subjects by immunosequencing and related them to cytomegalovirus serostatus. An early release covering about 600 HLA-typed donors comprised 250 to 350 gigabases of sequencing data and tens of millions of unique TCR sequences. The genetic ancestry cluster associated with self-reported Caucasian donors included 70% to 85% of the 398 genotyped donors. To decide whether each TCR beta V gene segment behaved as functional or pseudogenic, an earlier analysis of 587 of the donors relied on high-throughput TCR beta sequencing. A later analysis re-examined previously published TCR beta repertoires from 610 or so donors and added high-resolution HLA genotyping to investigate patterns of TCR occurrence. Along with the approximately 700-subject first cohort, a separate validation cohort of over a hundred different subjects was used. To predict cytomegalovirus infection status, the study brought together high-throughput TCR immunosequencing, statistical association of individual TCRs with disease status, and machine learning. In a later genetic analysis, genome-wide SNP genotypes for about 65% of the 666 donors were used, and that subset was treated as a discovery cohort. The aim of the study was to test whether cataloging public T cell receptors could identify signatures of past pathogen exposure. Because of strong linkage in the cohort, five DR-DQ haplotypes were treated as single units for association and clustering. The number of typed donors differed by locus: about 620-640 for A, B, C, DRB1 and DQB1; approximately 520 for DQA1; approximately 600 for DPA1; and around 450 for DPB1. Every repertoire in the discovery cohort had been generated on one and the same sequencing platform. In the later analysis, no new phenotypic data were used to find candidate immune exposures; instead, reliance was placed on TCR beta sequences and their occurrence across donors. Donor age, sex, ethnicity and CMV serostatus were collected together with the repertoire data. Among under 450 genotyped donors of the cohort, an average of approximately 240,000 unique TCR beta nucleotide sequences were sequenced per donor, roughly 18% of them non-productive. HLA typing included class I and class II loci at four-digit resolution. General findings and caveats noted by the study authors: Most CMV-associated TCR beta chains appeared to be HLA-restricted in a later analysis, and the HLA associations seemed to be driven largely by CMV exposure. In a later analysis, the rate of TCR association differed among HLA loci, with DRB1 alleles having the most associated TCRs and HLA-C alleles having the fewest. Some IMGT-functional V segments, including TRBV6-2 and TRBV6-3, could not be distinguished by the 87-base-pair reads and were therefore excluded. In a later analysis, HLA-associated TCR beta chains showed more clonal expansion and lower generation probabilities than non-associated chains that were equally common. Because HLA typing was missing for some donors at each locus, association tests included only the typed subset. In vitro tests confirmed that a few of the cytomegalovirus-associated TCR beta chains recognize cytomegalovirus antigens. In a later analysis, around 17,000 TCR beta sequences were associated with specific HLA alleles at a false discovery rate of 0.05. The earlier analysis of some 540 of the donors excluded roughly 17 rarely observed V segments, including chromosome 9 orphons, because counts were too low. Strong co-occurrence of HLA alleles, especially DR and DQ, made assigning TCR associations to individual alleles difficult. A cluster of highly shared sequence variants was judged likely to represent a technical artifact of the sequencing pipeline. Linkage disequilibrium might explain the correlated functional status among segregating V segments, but an unknown experimental factor could not be excluded. The authors suggested that the approach could potentially be extended to other disease states and immunological phenotypes. Immune exposure information for the cohort was limited to CMV serostatus. A further reported finding was that TCR beta sequences accurately predicted the HLA-A and HLA-B alleles for most subjects in the first cohort. Broadly in line with IMGT annotations, most TCR beta V segments showed up in productive rearrangements about 90% or about 30% of the time in an earlier analysis of several hundred of the donors. Compared with the roughly 600-donor mean, donors in an Asian-associated ancestry cluster had fewer N-insertions in productive TCRs, according to a later genetic analysis. A later genetic analysis associated a missense DCLRE1C variant with V-gene and J-gene trimming of TCR beta chains, and an independent cohort replicated the association. Across donors, most TCR sequences were observed very rarely, whereas some public TCRs were present in many individuals. Roughly uniform sequencing depth across donors was assumed in presence/absence analyses, although this assumption may not hold. Several of the top co-occurrence clusters appeared to be linked to parvovirus B19, influenza, CMV and Epstein-Barr virus, according to a later analysis. Only TCR beta chains were sequenced in this cohort, and the absence of alpha or paired-chain data limited detectable features. The study listed approximately 150 TCR beta chains as associated with cytomegalovirus. In both the original and validation cohorts, the classifier was reported to diagnose cytomegalovirus status with high specificity and sensitivity.

The cohort was made up of 666 healthy bone marrow donors. All cohort members were sampled while nominally healthy, although unrecorded immune exposures were likely present. The donor tested CMV seronegative and was one of the 352 seronegative cohort members. Each donor provided a peripheral blood sample, and peripheral blood mononuclear cells were used for TCR beta sequencing. The Qiagen DNeasy Blood Extraction Kit was used to extract genomic DNA from the blood cell samples. V drops 3 bases and J drops 1 base, leaving 9 bases in between. The CDR3 covers 14 residues, taking in both the cysteine and the phenylalanine. Solely the CDR3 DNA is kept, with 42 bases framed from the first base. CDR1 and CDR2 are read off the germline V gene as LGHNA and YSLEER. Library preparation was by the immunoSEQ multiplex PCR assay. The multiplex PCR relied on a mix of 60 forward primers for TCR Vbeta segments and 13 reverse primers for TCR Jbeta segments. A multiplex PCR assay on genomic DNA amplified the CDR3 region of rearranged TCR beta genes. Amplified TCR beta libraries were sequenced as 87-base-pair reads on the Illumina HiSeq System. From the authors' description of their analysis: In a later analysis, about 80 million unique TCR beta chains were counted across the approximately 640 repertoires, and some 10 million of these chains were shared by at least two donors. To remove PCR and sequencing errors, raw reads were error-corrected and collapsed into unique sequences using a nearest-neighbor algorithm that merged closely related sequences. CDR3 sequences were aligned to IMGT reference sequences to assign V, D and J gene segments. Each retained sequence needed at least a six-nucleotide match to both a V gene segment and a J gene segment. Rearrangements were called productive when the CDR3 lacked stop codons and stayed in frame with V and J; all others were non-productive. CDR3 was defined by IMGT convention, running from the second conserved V-encoded cysteine to the conserved J-encoded phenylalanine. The earlier analysis of more than 450 of the donors excluded sequences that lacked an unambiguous match to a single V gene segment. In an earlier analysis of approximately 500 of the donors, a V segment was called functional when productive rearrangements were above 56.7%, and segregating when the standard deviation between donors exceeded 5%. A statistical classification framework was developed to diagnose cytomegalovirus status using the catalog of TCR beta chain sequences. In a later analysis, V and J genes were assigned by comparing TCR nucleotide sequences against IMGT/GENE-DB human TR gene sequences. A later analysis assigned CDR3 sequences and most-parsimonious VDJ recombination scenarios with the TCRdist pipeline. A later analysis defined each TCR beta chain by its CDR3 amino acid sequence plus V-gene family, and excluded reads lacking a unique V-gene family. To address suspected cross-contamination and a sequencing artifact, a later analysis removed 592 highly shared, low-generation-probability nucleotide sequences. A later analysis calculated a clonal expansion index for each public chain from normalized within-repertoire ranks of inferred template counts. In a later analysis, generation probabilities were computed with a VDJ recombination model fitted to out-of-frame rearrangements, and the resulting probabilities were checked against IGoR. In a later analysis, hypergeometric tests were used to score TCR-TCR, TCR-HLA and TCR-CMV co-occurrence, with a repertoire-size bias correction applied to TCR pairs. To estimate false discovery rates, a later analysis permuted the HLA or CMV assignments 20 times. In a later analysis, co-occurring TCRs were grouped with DBSCAN, and TCRdist sequence similarity was added when clustering was performed within HLA-allele-positive subsets. Repertoires with fewer than 30,000 or more than 120,000 public chains, plus five repertoires with anomalous nucleotide sharing, were excluded from co-occurrence clustering. TCRdb's version of the immuneACCESS table is confined to in-frame rearrangements and falls short of the full clone set. An unresolved V gene accounts for under half of the shortfall where checked; the remainder is of unknown origin. For V, J and clone size, that table is used; D and trimming come from the DNA. This sample gives roughly 160,000 clones in total; about 80% of them show up just once. The ten top clones hold roughly 1.3% of the sample.

As regards this clone: It lacks a known antigen. It has no much larger one-base neighbor in the sample; base qualities were not kept.

The sequenced sample consisted of PBMCs. The source is a man aged 25-45 years in good health and CMV-seronegative. This chain is built from TRBV4-3 and TRBJ1-1; confidence is insufficient to name the D gene. DNA sequence: TGCGCCAGCAGCCATTCCGGGAGGAACACTGAAGCTTTCTTT. It is translated as CASSHSGRNTEAFF.